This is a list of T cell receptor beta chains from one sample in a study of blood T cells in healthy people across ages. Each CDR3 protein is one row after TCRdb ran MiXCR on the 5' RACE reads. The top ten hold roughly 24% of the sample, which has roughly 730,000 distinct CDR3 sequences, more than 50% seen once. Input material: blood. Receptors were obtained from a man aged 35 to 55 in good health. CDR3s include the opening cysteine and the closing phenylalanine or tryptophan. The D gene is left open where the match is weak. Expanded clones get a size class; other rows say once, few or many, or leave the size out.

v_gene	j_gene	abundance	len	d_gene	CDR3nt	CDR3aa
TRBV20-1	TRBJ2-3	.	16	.	TGCAGTGCTAGTGCTTCGGTCGGCCAGGGGACAGATACGCAGTATTTT	CSASASVGQGTDTQYF
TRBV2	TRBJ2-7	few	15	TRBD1	TGTGCCAGCAGTTCCCGGGACAGGAGCTCCTACGAGCAGTACTTC	CASSSRDRSSYEQYF
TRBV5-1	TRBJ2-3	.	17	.	TGCGCCAGCAGCTTGGTCCCCTTTCGGGGTAGCACGGATACGCAGTATTTT	CASSLVPFRGSTDTQYF
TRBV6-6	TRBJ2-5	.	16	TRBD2	TGTGCCAGCAGTTACGACTCCGGGACTAGCGACGAGACCCAGTACTTC	CASSYDSGTSDETQYF
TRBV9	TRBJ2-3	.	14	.	TGTGCCAGCAGCGCGGAGGGGGCCCCAGATACGCAGTATTTT	CASSAEGAPDTQYF
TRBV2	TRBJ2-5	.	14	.	TGTGCCAGCAGTGTCGACAGGAGAAAAGAGACCCAGTACTTC	CASSVDRRKETQYF
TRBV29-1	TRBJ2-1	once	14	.	TGCAGCTCAGGACGGGGGGCGGGCTACAATGAGCAGTTCTTC	CSSGRGAGYNEQFF
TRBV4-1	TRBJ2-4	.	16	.	TGCGCCAGCAGCCGAATCGAGGTTGAGAGCGAAAACATTCAGTACTTC	CASSRIEVESENIQYF
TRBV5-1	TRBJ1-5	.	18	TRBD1	TGCGCCAGCAGCTTGGGGCCAAGGGACAGGGTTGTTAATCAGCCCCAGCATTTT	CASSLGPRDRVVNQPQHF
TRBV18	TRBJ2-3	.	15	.	TGTGCCAGCTCACCTAAACAGGCTAGCACAGATACGCAGTATTTT	CASSPKQASTDTQYF
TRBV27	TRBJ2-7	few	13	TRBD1	TGTGCCAGCCTGGGACAGGGGATAGACGAGCAGTACTTC	CASLGQGIDEQYF
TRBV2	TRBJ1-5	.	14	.	TGTGCCAGCAGTGAAGTACCGGATATTCAGCCCCAGCATTTT	CASSEVPDIQPQHF
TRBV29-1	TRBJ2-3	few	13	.	TGCAGCGTTGCACGGGGCGTCACAGATACGCAGTATTTT	CSVARGVTDTQYF